This TCR beta chain was recovered during a study of CD8+ T cells in alopecia areata. The treatment denotes: oral pan-JAK inhibitor, 5-10 mg twice daily. RNA extraction and reverse transcription yielded cDNA as sequencing template. The data were produced by immunoSEQ multiplex PCR, yet TCRdb's version contains in-frame clones alone and is incomplete. The sample records under 250,000 clones, around three fifths being singletons. Germline trimming cut 2 bases from V and 6 bases from J; bases unmatched to any gene: 5. The CDR3 has 14 residues. From germline, CDR1 is MNHNS and CDR2 SASEGT. The specimen was CD4+ T cells sorted from blood, collected at week 4, from a patient treated with tofacitinib. This clonotype originated in a human donor with alopecia areata. This chain connects TRBV6-1 to TRBJ1-2, with 8 bases aligning to TRBD1. The CDR3 DNA sequence: TGTGCCAGCAGTGAATCCCAGGGGGCGAATGGCTACACCTTC. Translating gives CASSESQGANGYTF.